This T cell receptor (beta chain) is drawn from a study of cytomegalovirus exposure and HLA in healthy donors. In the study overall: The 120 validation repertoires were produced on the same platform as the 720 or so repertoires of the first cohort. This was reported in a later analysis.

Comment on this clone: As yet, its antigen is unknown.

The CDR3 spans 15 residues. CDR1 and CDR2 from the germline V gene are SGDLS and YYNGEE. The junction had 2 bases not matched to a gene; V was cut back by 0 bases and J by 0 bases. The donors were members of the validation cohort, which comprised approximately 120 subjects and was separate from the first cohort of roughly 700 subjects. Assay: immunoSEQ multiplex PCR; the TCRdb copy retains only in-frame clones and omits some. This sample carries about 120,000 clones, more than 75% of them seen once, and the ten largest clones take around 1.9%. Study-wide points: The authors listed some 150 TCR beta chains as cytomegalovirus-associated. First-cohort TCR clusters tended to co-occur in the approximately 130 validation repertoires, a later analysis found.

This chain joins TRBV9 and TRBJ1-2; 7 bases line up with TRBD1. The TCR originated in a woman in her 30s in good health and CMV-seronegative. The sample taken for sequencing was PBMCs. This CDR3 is CASSVGGQANYGYTF. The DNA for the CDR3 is TGTGCCAGCAGCGTAGGAGGACAGGCTAACTATGGCTACACCTTC.